This T cell receptor (beta chain) was captured by sequencing in a study of shared clonotypes between healthy human individuals. Regarding the study as a whole: Against clonotypes common to all four donors, non-shared ones had lower generation probabilities.

The naive CD8 fraction comprised CD45RO-negative cells positively selected for CCR7 and excluded terminally differentiated effector memory CD45RA+ cells. All donors were Caucasian adults living in Nashville, Tennessee. With respect to this clone: Antigen unknown.

Clones were sequenced by immunoSEQ multiplex PCR, and TCRdb holds only the in-frame ones, with some missing. The sample includes 800,000 or so clones, approximately 97% of them seen just once. The sequenced sample was naive CD8+ T cells sorted from blood. This clonotype was sampled from a man in his thirties or forties in good health.

CDR3 amino acids: CASSEIRVGQFF. As DNA, the CDR3 is TGTGCCAGCAGTGAAATACGCGTGGGGCAGTTCTTC. This rearrangement joins TRBV2 to TRBJ2-1, with D uncertain. This CDR3 contains 12 residues. The V and J ends lost 2 bases and 12 bases respectively, with 11 bases between them. From germline, CDR1 is SNHLY and CDR2 FYNNEI.